This entry concerns a single T cell receptor (beta chain). This sample was included in a study of blood T cell repertoires in COVID-19. Looking at the study overall: Donors in the United States, Italy and Spain gave samples during acute or convalescent COVID-19. PBMCs, B-cell-depleted T cells, or T cells were the source of the cDNA or gDNA that made up the material.

Germline loops: CDR1 MNHEY, CDR2 SVGAGI. With 0 bases removed from V and 0 bases from J, the gap between germline ends came to 11 bases. There are 16 residues in the CDR3. In the authors' workflow: The assay estimated nucleated cells by amplifying reference gene primers. Here immunoSEQ multiplex PCR was the method, and the copy in TCRdb shows in-frame clones only, minus some. V and J calls and clone size are those listed in that table; D and trimming were worked out from the DNA. The data hold 180,000 or so clones, with under 85% observed a single time. The sample was peripheral blood. The origin of this receptor is a man aged 60 to 75 who had recovered from COVID-19. This rearrangement joins TRBV6-5 to TRBJ1-2; a weak D match, TRBD1 (5 bases). The CDR3 spells CASSYSMGPPNYGYTF. DNA for the CDR3: TGTGCCAGCAGTTACTCGATGGGGCCGCCTAACTATGGCTACACCTTC.